The clone carrying this T cell receptor (beta chain) was seen a handful of times. These data are taken from a study of T-cell memory formation after mild COVID-19. TCRdb itself ran the 5' RACE reads through MiXCR, one entry per CDR3 protein. The repertoire holds roughly 580,000 distinct CDR3 sequences, with roughly 17% as singletons. Trimming shortened V by 6 bases and J by 1 base, and 17 bases separated the two germline ends. The CDR3 consists of 16 residues. From germline, CDR1 is MNHNY and CDR2 SVGAGI (reference sequence). The rearrangement links TRBV6-6 to TRBJ2-3; maybe TRBD1 (6 bases). The clonotype was recovered from an adult woman who had mild COVID-19 (a few samples of this study predate the infection). Cell type and time point are not known. The source material was PBMCs or a T cell subset sorted from them (not recorded which). CDR3 sequence (DNA): TGTGCCAGCAGCCTGGACAGTAGGTCTGGCACAGATACGCAGTATTTT. This codes for CASSLDSRSGTDTQYF.